This entry describes one T cell receptor (beta chain). This sample is part of a study of OX40 agonist ivuxolimab in advanced cancers. Sampled blood was obtained at baseline, cycle 4 day 1, and cycle 7 day 1. Germline CDR1 is SGHDN and CDR2 is FVKESK. Deletions cut 3 bases from V and 6 bases from J, with 14 bases between. This CDR3 contains 14 residues. Clones were sequenced by immunoSEQ multiplex PCR, and TCRdb holds only the in-frame ones, with some missing. Altogether 29,000 or so clones are present, 80% to 95% being singletons, with the ten largest covering more than 9%. The chain has TRBV14 and TRBJ1-1; D is possibly TRBD1 (5 bases). This TCR came from an adult with an advanced solid tumor such as melanoma, head and neck, liver or kidney cancer. The sequencing used CD4+ or CD8+ T cells sorted from blood, collected in a trial of the OX40 agonist ivuxolimab. This CDR3 reads CASSQRARGAEAFF. The CDR3 DNA reads as TGTGCCAGCAGCCAGAGGGCTCGAGGGGCTGAAGCTTTCTTT.